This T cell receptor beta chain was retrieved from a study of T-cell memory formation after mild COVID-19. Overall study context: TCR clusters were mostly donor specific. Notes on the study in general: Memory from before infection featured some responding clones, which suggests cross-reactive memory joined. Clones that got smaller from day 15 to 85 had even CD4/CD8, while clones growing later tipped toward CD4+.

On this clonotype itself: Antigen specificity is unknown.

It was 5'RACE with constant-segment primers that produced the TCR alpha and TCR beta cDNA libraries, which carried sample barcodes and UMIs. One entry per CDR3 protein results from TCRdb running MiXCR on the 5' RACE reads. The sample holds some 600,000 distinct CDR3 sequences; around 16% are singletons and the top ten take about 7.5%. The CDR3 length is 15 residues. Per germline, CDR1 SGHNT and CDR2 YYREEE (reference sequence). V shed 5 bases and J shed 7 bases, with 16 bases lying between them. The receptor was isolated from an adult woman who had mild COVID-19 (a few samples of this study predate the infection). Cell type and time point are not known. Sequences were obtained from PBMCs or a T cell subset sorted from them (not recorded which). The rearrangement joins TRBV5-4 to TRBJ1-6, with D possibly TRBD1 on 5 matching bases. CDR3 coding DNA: TGTGCCAGCAGACCTACCGGGACGGAGAATTCACCCCTCCACTTT. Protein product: CASRPTGTENSPLHF.